The 13 T cell receptor beta chains presented below share a single source sample, sequenced in a study of OX40 agonist ivuxolimab in advanced cancers. Profiled with immunoSEQ multiplex PCR; TCRdb holds only in-frame clones, not every one. The sample contains about 87,000 clones, roughly 85% of which appear only once. Sequenced here: CD4+ or CD8+ T cells sorted from blood, sampled in a trial of the OX40 agonist ivuxolimab. These TCRs come from an adult with an advanced solid tumor such as melanoma, head and neck, liver or kidney cancer.

The rearrangement uses TRBV18 and TRBJ1-2; D may be TRBD1 (6 bases). The V end lost 2 bases, the J end lost 1 base, and 11 bases lay between the germline ends. This CDR3 spans 15 amino acids. Germline assignment: CDR1 KGHSH and CDR2 LQKENI. CDR3 nucleotide sequence: TGTGCCAGCTCACCAAGCCAGGGGATTAACTATGGCTACACCTTC. It codes for CASSPSQGINYGYTF.

The chain links TRBV30 to TRBJ2-7, with TRBD1 matching over 10 bases. Germline CDR1 GTSNPN, CDR2 SVGIG (reference sequence). The CDR3 runs 13 residues. Trimming at V came to 7 bases and at J to 3 bases, leaving 6 bases not matched to a gene. The CDR3 reads CAFRGQGGYEQYF. The CDR3 DNA is TGTGCCTTCAGAGGACAGGGGGGCTACGAGCAGTACTTC.

This clone was recorded only once. The chain carries TRBV7-2 and TRBJ1-3; maybe TRBD1 (5 bases). CDR1 is SGHTA, CDR2 FQGNSA, per germline. There are 16 residues in the CDR3. V was cut by 5 bases and J by 0 bases, with 14 bases left in between. The CDR3 DNA sequence: TGTGCCAGCAGCCCTCAGGGAGGTCCCTCTGGAAACACCATATATTTT. Translated: CASSPQGGPSGNTIYF.

The rearrangement uses TRBV7-2 and TRBJ2-3, with 9 bases identical to TRBD2. This CDR3 has 14 amino acids. V lost 8 bases, J lost 4 bases, and 7 bases stayed unmatched. Germline V CDR1 and CDR2: SGHTA, FQGNSA. In DNA, the CDR3 is TGTGCCAGCGAGGCGGGGGGGCTGCCAGATACGCAGTATTTT. It translates to CASEAGGLPDTQYF.

This chain connects TRBV7-2 to TRBJ2-5; no reliable D call. With 2 bases removed from V and 2 bases from J, the gap between germline ends came to 15 bases. Germline lookup yields CDR1 SGHTA and CDR2 FQGNSA. The CDR3 is 16 residues long. CDR3 residues: CASSLSWQLKQETQYF. Written as DNA, the CDR3 is TGTGCCAGCAGCTTATCGTGGCAGCTGAAGCAAGAGACCCAGTACTTC.

This clone was seen only once. The gene calls are TRBV30 and TRBJ1-2, with a weak D call TRBD1 (6 bases). CDR1 and CDR2 from the germline V gene are GTSNPN and SVGIG (reference sequence). This CDR3 comprises 14 residues. Between the trimmed V and J ends, which lost 2 bases and 4 bases, there was a span of 14 bases. As DNA, the CDR3 is TGTGCCTGGAGTCTGGAACAGGGCGCCTATGGCTACACCTTC. Amino acid sequence: CAWSLEQGAYGYTF.

This clone appeared a single time. The chain joins TRBV5-4 to TRBJ2-7, with TRBD1 matching 10 bases. The junction had 10 bases not matched to a gene; V was cut back by 3 bases and J by 4 bases. The CDR3 is 16 residues long. Germline values: CDR1 SGHNT, CDR2 YYREEE (reference sequence). This CDR3 reads CASSSYLTGGGYEQYF. The CDR3 nucleotides read TGTGCCAGCAGCTCATACCTGACAGGGGGCGGGTACGAGCAGTACTTC.

The chain employs TRBV5-1 and TRBJ1-1; a possible D gene is TRBD1 (6 bases). The CDR3 sequence is 16 residues long. The germline V and J ends were trimmed by 1 base and 0 bases, with 13 bases remaining between them. Germline CDR1 SGHRS, CDR2 YFSETQ. The CDR3 loop reads CASSLQSGAMNTEAFF. In nucleotides, the CDR3 is TGCGCCAGCAGCTTGCAGTCGGGGGCCATGAACACTGAAGCTTTCTTT.

This clone has only one observation. This chain links TRBV5-4 with TRBJ2-7; D gene uncertain. Trimming pared 4 bases from V and 1 base from J, leaving 9 bases between. The CDR3 length is 13 residues. Per germline, CDR1 SGHNT and CDR2 YYREEE (reference sequence). CDR3 sequence reads: CASSPDTSYEQYF. The CDR3 DNA sequence: TGTGCCAGCAGCCCAGACACGTCCTACGAGCAGTACTTC.

The chain has TRBV7-3 and TRBJ1-6; maybe TRBD1 (6 bases). CDR1 and CDR2 from the germline V gene are SGHTA and FQGTGA. Trimming took off 5 bases at V and 8 bases at J, with 13 bases between the two ends. The CDR3 sequence is 14 residues long. In DNA, the CDR3 is TGTGCCAGCAGCCTACAGGGTACGGATTCACCCCTCCACTTT. Protein sequence: CASSLQGTDSPLHF. Combining the CDR3 with reference TRBV7-3 and TRBJ1-6 gives the whole variable domain GAGVSQTPSNKVTEKGKYVELRCDPISGHTALYWYRQSLGQGPEFLIYFQGTGAADDSGLPNDRFFAVRPEGSVSTLKIQRTERGDSAVYLCASSLQGTDSPLHFGNGTRLTVT.

V and J are TRBV5-1 and TRBJ2-3, with a tentative D call TRBD2 (6 bases). The CDR3 runs to 14 residues. Trimming removed 5 bases from V and 0 bases from J, with 10 bases in between. The germline V gene encodes CDR1 SGHRS and CDR2 YFSETQ. As DNA, the CDR3 is TGCGCCAGCAGGGGGGGTCCAAGCACAGATACGCAGTATTTT. Its protein is CASRGGPSTDTQYF.

The gene calls are TRBV7-3 and TRBJ2-1, with no clear D. V was trimmed by 4 bases and J by 8 bases, leaving 12 bases between them. The CDR3 length is 13 residues. In germline, CDR1 is SGHTA, CDR2 FQGTGA. CDR3 sequence: CASSSYGSDEQFF. CDR3 DNA sequence: TGTGCCAGCAGCTCGTACGGAAGCGATGAGCAGTTCTTC. The variable domain in full, with the rest retrieved from reference TRBV7-3 and TRBJ2-1, is GAGVSQTPSNKVTEKGKYVELRCDPISGHTALYWYRQSLGQGPEFLIYFQGTGAADDSGLPNDRFFAVRPEGSVSTLKIQRTERGDSAVYLCASSSYGSDEQFFGPGTRLTVL.

V gene TRBV7-2 combines with J gene TRBJ1-1; 11 positions match TRBD1. With 3 bases clipped from V and 0 bases from J, the junction kept 3 bases outside the gene matches. The CDR3 sequence is 16 residues long. Germline values: CDR1 SGHTA, CDR2 FQGNSA. This CDR3 is CASSLRTGGLNTEAFF. CDR3 DNA: TGTGCCAGCAGCTTGAGGACAGGGGGCTTGAACACTGAAGCTTTCTTT.